This T cell receptor (beta chain) was sequenced in a study of T cells after yellow fever vaccination. Germline CDR1 is ENHRY and CDR2 is SYGVKD. The CDR3 extends over 14 amino acids. V was pared by 9 bases and J by 4 bases, with 8 bases of the junction left unmatched. Via MiXCR, TCRdb re-called the 5' RACE reads, giving one row per CDR3 protein. The repertoire holds under 150,000 distinct CDR3 sequences, with approximately 7.7% as singletons. This clonotype showed up many times. The chain combines TRBV10-3 with TRBJ2-7, with 11 bases identical to TRBD2. This TCR was recovered from a man aged 25 to 45 who received the YFV17D yellow fever vaccine. The sample was CD4+ T cells sorted from PBMCs, taken 5 days after the yellow fever booster vaccination. In DNA, the CDR3 is TGTGCCATAGCGTCTAGCGGGAGGATTTACGAGCAGTACTTC. This gives the protein CAIASSGRIYEQYF.